This is a list of T cell receptor beta chains from one sample in a study of CD8 T cells in Susac syndrome. One entry per CDR3 protein, called by TCRdb with MiXCR from the immunoSEQ multiplex PCR reads. This repertoire shows 180,000 or so distinct CDR3 sequences, nearly 97% found once; its top ten account for under 0.095%. The sample taken for sequencing was CD4+ T cells from PBMCs. Source of these receptors: a human donor with multiple sclerosis. Both conserved end residues are part of each CDR3. Each record gives: V gene, CDR3 length, CDR3 protein.

V gene: TRBV20-1
CDR3 length: 14
CDR3 protein: CSASGTALTDTQYF

V gene: TRBV9
CDR3 length: 14
CDR3 protein: CASSVGLHQETQYF

V gene: TRBV29-1
CDR3 length: 15
CDR3 protein: CSVRQGALHGNEQFF

V gene: TRBV6-5
CDR3 length: 14
CDR3 protein: CASSYRDPADTQYF

V gene: TRBV4-3
CDR3 length: 16
CDR3 protein: CASSPTGTGGAETQYF

V gene: TRBV29-1
CDR3 length: 13
CDR3 protein: CSVDRGQGYEQYF

V gene: TRBV20-1
CDR3 length: 13
CDR3 protein: CSALGRGGETQYF

V gene: TRBV29-1
CDR3 length: 12
CDR3 protein: CSADRPNTEAFF

V gene: TRBV20-1
CDR3 length: 15
CDR3 protein: CSANRGGKSTDTQYF

V gene: TRBV12-3/TRBV12-4
CDR3 length: 13
CDR3 protein: CASSPTGPWGWYF

V gene: TRBV3-1
CDR3 length: 17
CDR3 protein: CASSQDLAGGVYNEQFF

V gene: TRBV4-2
CDR3 length: 16
CDR3 protein: CASSQYSGARTDTQYF

V gene: TRBV7-9
CDR3 length: 16
CDR3 protein: CASSERVGSQNTEAFF

V gene: TRBV27
CDR3 length: 14
CDR3 protein: CAQPNGEGCEKLFF

V gene: TRBV29-1
CDR3 length: 14
CDR3 protein: CSAGHRVQLETQYF

V gene: TRBV27
CDR3 length: 17
CDR3 protein: CASSLTGGPSGANVLTF

V gene: TRBV10-3
CDR3 length: 15
CDR3 protein: CAISESSTTNYGYTF

V gene: TRBV6-8
CDR3 length: 15
CDR3 protein: CASGHSDRPSSPLHF

V gene: TRBV30
CDR3 length: 16
CDR3 protein: CAWSAGLDRVVSPLHF

V gene: TRBV3-1
CDR3 length: 12
CDR3 protein: CASSQAIWSYTF

V gene: TRBV7-2
CDR3 length: 12
CDR3 protein: CASTLDRDGYTF

V gene: TRBV5-6
CDR3 length: 13
CDR3 protein: CASSLGPVRQQYF

V gene: TRBV20-1
CDR3 length: 13
CDR3 protein: CSASSVSNQPQHF

V gene: TRBV3-1
CDR3 length: 13
CDR3 protein: CASAELANNEQFF

V gene: TRBV2
CDR3 length: 15
CDR3 protein: CASSPPDRPNYGYTF

V gene: TRBV30
CDR3 length: 13
CDR3 protein: CAWGGTGQETQYF

V gene: TRBV5-1
CDR3 length: 16
CDR3 protein: CASSLLPGTSKGGYTF

V gene: TRBV14
CDR3 length: 15
CDR3 protein: CASSQAGRSGNEQFF

V gene: TRBV30
CDR3 length: 13
CDR3 protein: CAWSGRMNTEAFF